Shown below are 18 T cell receptor beta chains from a single sample sequenced in a study of blood T cells in healthy people across ages. With a J-beta primer mix and a sample-barcoded 5' primer, a second PCR ran 7 to 11 cycles. Each CDR3 protein is one row after TCRdb ran MiXCR on the 5' RACE reads. The table lists roughly 1.6 million distinct CDR3 sequences, 30% to 40% of them singletons. The sample taken for sequencing was blood. These receptors were collected from a young woman in good health.

The chain employs TRBV6-5 and TRBJ2-1; tentatively, D is TRBD2 (6 bases). This CDR3 is built from 13 residues. Deletions cut 0 bases from V and 9 bases from J, with 9 bases between. The V gene's germline CDR1 is MNHEY and CDR2 SVGAGI. For the CDR3, the DNA is TGTGCCAGCAGTTACTCAACGGGGGTTGAGCAGTTCTTC. Residues: CASSYSTGVEQFF.

The V gene is TRBV5-1, the J gene TRBJ2-1; D may match TRBD1 or TRBD2 (6 bases each). The V gene's germline CDR1 is SGHRS and CDR2 YFSETQ. CDR3 length: 16 residues. V lost 4 bases and J lost 7, with 21 bases in between. CDR3: CASSLGDGGRVNEQFF. The CDR3 DNA reads TGCGCCAGCAGCCTGGGGGACGGGGGCCGGGTTAATGAGCAGTTCTTC.

CDR3: CASPLASGSTDTQYF. The CDR3 DNA sequence: TGTGCCAGCCCCCTCGCCAGCGGAAGCACAGATACGCAGTATTTT. This chain links TRBV2 with TRBJ2-3, with D perhaps TRBD2 (5 bases). The CDR3 is made up of 15 amino acids. In germline, CDR1 is SNHLY, CDR2 FYNNEI. V gave up 8 bases and J gave up 0 bases, with 15 bases separating them.

Only a few counts were recorded for this clonotype. The chain employs TRBV7-9 and TRBJ2-5; TRBD2 aligns across 9 bases. V lost 3 bases to trimming and J lost 0 bases; unmatched junction nucleotides: 17. The CDR3 extends over 20 amino acids. CDR1 and CDR2 (germline): SEHNR, FQNEAQ (reference sequence). CDR3: CASSLGPGGAGGRYQETQYF. DNA for the CDR3: TGTGCCAGCAGCTTGGGGCCGGGAGGAGCGGGAGGCCGGTACCAAGAGACCCAGTACTTC.

This rearrangement joins TRBV3-1 to TRBJ1-2; 11 bases map to TRBD1. Unmatched junction bases numbered 10, after V lost 5 bases and J lost 5 bases. CDR3 size: 16 residues. The germline gives CDR1 LGHDT, CDR2 YNNKEL (reference sequence). The CDR3 is CASSLRTGGIFYGYTF. The CDR3 bases are TGTGCCAGCAGCTTGCGGACAGGGGGCATCTTTTATGGCTACACCTTC.

As for this clonotype: The junction does not match germline at one end; this may be a read error. The chain joins TRBV10-3 to TRBJ2-5, with D possibly called TRBD1 or TRBD2 (5 bases each). Germline CDR1 reads ENHRY; CDR2 reads SYGVKD. CDR3 length: 15 amino acids. CDR3 in amino acids: CTISGDAATGETQYF. In nucleotides, the CDR3 is TGTACCATCAGTGGGGACGCAGCCACTGGGGAGACCCAGTACTTC.

The chain links TRBV28 to TRBJ1-5; the D is unclear. Looked up from germline, CDR1 is MDHEN and CDR2 is SYDVKM. The ends were cut back, 6 bases at V and 8 bases at J, with 11 bases in the middle. The CDR3 sequence is 12 residues long. The CDR3 sequence is CASSSDREPQHF. In nucleotides, the CDR3 is TGTGCCAGCAGCTCCGACCGGGAGCCCCAGCATTTT.

In its sample, this clonotype was seen a few times. The chain couples TRBV20-1 to TRBJ2-5; possible D gene TRBD1, 6 bases. The CDR3 is made up of 14 amino acids. Germline loops: CDR1 DFQATT, CDR2 SNEGSKA (reference sequence). Trimming cost V 3 bases and J 2 bases, with 13 bases left between them. Here the CDR3 DNA reads TGCAGTGCTAGCCCTAGACAGGAACAAGAGACCCAGTACTTC. Its translation is CSASPRQEQETQYF.

This clonotype was counted only a few times. The chain links TRBV6-5 to TRBJ1-6; tentatively, D is TRBD1 (5 bases). Germline V gene sequence: CDR1 MNHEY, CDR2 SVGAGI. The CDR3 is made up of 13 amino acids. Trimming pared 6 bases from V and 5 bases from J, leaving 8 bases between. The CDR3: CASSQGNNSPLHF. CDR3 DNA: TGTGCCAGCAGCCAGGGAAATAATTCACCCCTCCACTTT.

This clonotype has a handful of counts. J is TRBJ2-1 and V is TRBV3-1; D remains unclear. The CDR3 totals 12 residues. Deletions cut 4 bases from V and 9 bases from J, with 10 bases between. Germline CDR1 is LGHDT and CDR2 is YNNKEL (reference sequence). CDR3 loop: CASSRESAEQFF. The CDR3 DNA sequence: TGTGCCAGCAGCCGGGAATCGGCTGAGCAGTTCTTC.

About this clonotype: This sequence is one base from a far larger clone and is likely a read error. The chain couples TRBV7-9 to TRBJ2-3; no definite D call. The CDR3 extends over 14 amino acids. Germline values: CDR1 SEHNR, CDR2 FQNEAQ (reference sequence). CDR3 sequence (DNA): TGTGCCTGCAGCCTTGCGGATAGCACAGATACGCAGTATTTT. Amino acids: CACSLADSTDTQYF.

As concerns this clonotype: The junction does not match germline at one end; this may be a read error. The chain carries TRBV20-1 and TRBJ2-3; 8 positions agree with TRBD2. The CDR3 consists of 14 residues. Per germline, CDR1 DFQATT and CDR2 SNEGSKA (reference sequence). CDR3 DNA: TGCGGTGCTAGCGGGTCCTCTAGCACAGATACGCAGTATTTT. Protein product: CGASGSSSTDTQYF.

This sequence joins TRBV11-2 and TRBJ2-5; 16 nucleotides match TRBD2. CDR1 and CDR2 from the germline V gene are SGHAT and FQNNGV. The junction had 22 bases not matched to a gene; V was cut back by 4 bases and J by 5 bases. This CDR3 region has 22 residues. The CDR3 DNA reads as TGTGCCAGCAGCTCTGCAGTGGGACTAGCGGGAGGGGGAGGCTCTGAAGGGGAGACCCAGTACTTC. Protein product: CASSSAVGLAGGGGSEGETQYF.

V and J are TRBV5-1 and TRBJ1-1; D gene uncertain. Germline lookup yields CDR1 SGHRS and CDR2 YFSETQ. There are 14 residues in the CDR3. The V end lost 4 bases, the J end lost 6 bases, and 16 bases lay between the germline ends. CDR3 region: CASSGNIALSEAFF. In DNA form, the CDR3 reads TGCGCCAGCAGCGGAAACATCGCCCTCTCTGAAGCTTTCTTT.

Only one count was recorded for this clonotype. The V gene is TRBV9, the J gene TRBJ2-6; 9 bases are a match to TRBD1. CDR1 and CDR2 from the germline V gene are SGDLS and YYNGEE. The CDR3 has 17 residues. With 1 base clipped from V and 4 bases from J, the junction kept 6 bases outside the gene matches. The CDR3: CASSVTDRGWGANVLTF. The CDR3 DNA reads as TGTGCCAGCAGCGTAACTGACAGGGGGTGGGGGGCCAACGTCCTGACTTTC.

This clonotype has just a few counts. J is TRBJ2-1 and V is TRBV20-1; D might be TRBD2 (7 bases). The germline V gene has CDR1 DFQATT and CDR2 SNEGSKA (reference sequence). Between the trimmed V and J ends, which lost 3 bases and 2 bases, there was a span of 20 bases. The length of the CDR3 is 17 residues. The CDR3 reads CSARGIDGGPTYNEQFF. CDR3 sequence (DNA): TGCAGTGCTAGGGGAATAGACGGGGGGCCCACCTACAATGAGCAGTTCTTC.

The chain is built from TRBV20-1 and TRBJ1-2; 8 positions agree with TRBD1. Germline CDR1 is DFQATT and CDR2 is SNEGSKA (reference sequence). The V segment lost 3 bases and the J segment 4 bases; nucleotides outside the gene matches: 10. The CDR3 is made up of 15 amino acids. CDR3 protein: CSASPFGQGFYGYTF. In DNA, the CDR3 is TGCAGTGCTAGCCCCTTCGGACAGGGCTTCTATGGCTACACCTTC.

The gene calls are TRBV9 and TRBJ2-5; D call uncertain. This CDR3 has 12 residues. Trimming removed 7 bases at V and 4 bases at J, with 11 bases between. Germline CDR1 reads SGDLS; CDR2 reads YYNGEE. CDR3 in amino acids: CASPFLLETQYF. CDR3 coding DNA: TGTGCCAGCCCGTTTCTCCTAGAGACCCAGTACTTC.